Given below is one T cell receptor beta chain in context. V gave up 1 base and J gave up 3 bases, with 7 bases separating them. Germline V gene lookup returns CDR1 SGHAT and CDR2 FQNNGV. This CDR3 is 13 amino acids long. The data derive from a study of technical replicates of blood from four donors. Clones were sequenced by immunoSEQ multiplex PCR, and TCRdb holds only the in-frame ones, with some missing. The sample consists of more than 75,000 clones, 96% of them appearing once. The sequence was collected from a human donor in good health. The V call is TRBV11-2, the J call TRBJ2-7; unclear D gene. The sequenced material came from T cells isolated from PBMCs. This CDR3 reads CASSLGPGYEQYF. The CDR3 DNA follows: TGTGCCAGCAGCTTAGGGCCGGGCTACGAGCAGTACTTC.